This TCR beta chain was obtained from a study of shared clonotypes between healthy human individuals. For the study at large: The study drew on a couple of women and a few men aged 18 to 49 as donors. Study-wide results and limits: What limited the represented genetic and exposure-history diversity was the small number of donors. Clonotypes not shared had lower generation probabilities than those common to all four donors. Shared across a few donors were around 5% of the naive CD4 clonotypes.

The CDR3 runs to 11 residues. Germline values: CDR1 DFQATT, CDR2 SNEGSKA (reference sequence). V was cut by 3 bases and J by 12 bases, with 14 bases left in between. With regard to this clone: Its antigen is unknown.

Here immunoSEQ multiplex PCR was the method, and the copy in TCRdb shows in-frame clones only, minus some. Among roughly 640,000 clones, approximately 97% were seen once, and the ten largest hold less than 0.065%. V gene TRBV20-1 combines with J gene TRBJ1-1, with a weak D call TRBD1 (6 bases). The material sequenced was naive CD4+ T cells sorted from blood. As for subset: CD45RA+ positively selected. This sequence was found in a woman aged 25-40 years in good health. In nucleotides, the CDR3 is TGCAGTGCTAGTAGCGACAGGATAACTTTCTTT. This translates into CSASSDRITFF.